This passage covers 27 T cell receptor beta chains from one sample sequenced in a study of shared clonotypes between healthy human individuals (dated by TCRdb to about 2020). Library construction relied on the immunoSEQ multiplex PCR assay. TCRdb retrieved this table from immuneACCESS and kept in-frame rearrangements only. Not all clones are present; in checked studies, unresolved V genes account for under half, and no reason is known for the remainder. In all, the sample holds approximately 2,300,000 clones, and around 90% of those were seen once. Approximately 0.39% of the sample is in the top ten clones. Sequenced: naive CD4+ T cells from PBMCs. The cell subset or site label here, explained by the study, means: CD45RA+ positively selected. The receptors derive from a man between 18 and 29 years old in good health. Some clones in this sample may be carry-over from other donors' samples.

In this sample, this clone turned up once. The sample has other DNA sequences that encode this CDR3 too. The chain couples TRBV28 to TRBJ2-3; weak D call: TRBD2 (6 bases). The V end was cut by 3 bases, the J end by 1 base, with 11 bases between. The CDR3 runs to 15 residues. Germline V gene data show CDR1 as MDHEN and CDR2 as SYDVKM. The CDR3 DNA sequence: TGTGCCAGCAGTTTTCCGGCTAGCGGCACAGATACGCAGTATTTT. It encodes CASSFPASGTDTQYF.

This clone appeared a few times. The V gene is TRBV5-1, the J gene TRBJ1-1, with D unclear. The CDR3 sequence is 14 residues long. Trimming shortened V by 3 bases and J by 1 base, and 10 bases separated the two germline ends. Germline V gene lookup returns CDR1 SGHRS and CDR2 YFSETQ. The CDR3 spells CASSYGVENTEAFF. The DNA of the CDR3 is TGCGCCAGCAGCTACGGGGTGGAGAACACTGAAGCTTTCTTT. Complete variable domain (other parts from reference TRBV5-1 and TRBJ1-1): KAGVTQTPRYLIKTRGQQVTLSCSPISGHRSVSWYQQTPGQGLQFLFEYFSETQRNKGNFPGRFSGRQFSNSRSEMNVSTLELGDSALYLCASSYGVENTEAFFGQGTRLTVV.

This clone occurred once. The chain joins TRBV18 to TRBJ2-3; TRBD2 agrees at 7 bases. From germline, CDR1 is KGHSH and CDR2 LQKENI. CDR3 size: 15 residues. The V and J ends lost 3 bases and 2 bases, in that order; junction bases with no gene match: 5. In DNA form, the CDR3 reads TGTGCCAGCTCACCCGCTAGCGGAACCACAGATACGCAGTATTTT. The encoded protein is CASSPASGTTDTQYF.

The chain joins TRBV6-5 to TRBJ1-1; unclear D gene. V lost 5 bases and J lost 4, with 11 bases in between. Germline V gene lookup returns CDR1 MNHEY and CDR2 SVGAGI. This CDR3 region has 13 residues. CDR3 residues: CASSQPVSTEAFF. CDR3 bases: TGTGCCAGCAGTCAACCGGTTAGCACTGAAGCTTTCTTT.

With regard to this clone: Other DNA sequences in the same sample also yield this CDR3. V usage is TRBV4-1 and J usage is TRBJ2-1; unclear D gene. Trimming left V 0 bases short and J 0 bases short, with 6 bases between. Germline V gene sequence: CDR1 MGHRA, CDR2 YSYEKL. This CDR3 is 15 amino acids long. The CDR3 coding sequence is TGCGCCAGCAGCCAAGACTCTAGCTCCTACAATGAGCAGTTCTTC. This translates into CASSQDSSSYNEQFF.

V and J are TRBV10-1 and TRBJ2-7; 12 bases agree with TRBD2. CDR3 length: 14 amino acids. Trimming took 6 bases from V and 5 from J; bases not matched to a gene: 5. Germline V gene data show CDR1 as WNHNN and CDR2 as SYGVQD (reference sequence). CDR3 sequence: CASRGLAGANEQYF. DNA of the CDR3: TGCGCCAGCAGGGGACTAGCGGGCGCCAACGAGCAGTACTTC.

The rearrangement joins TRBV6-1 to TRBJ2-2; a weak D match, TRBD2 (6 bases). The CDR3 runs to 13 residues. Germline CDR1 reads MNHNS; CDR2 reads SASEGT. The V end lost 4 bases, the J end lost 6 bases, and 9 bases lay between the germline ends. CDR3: CASSGGLAGELFF. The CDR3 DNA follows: TGTGCCAGCAGTGGGGGACTTGCCGGGGAGCTGTTTTTT.

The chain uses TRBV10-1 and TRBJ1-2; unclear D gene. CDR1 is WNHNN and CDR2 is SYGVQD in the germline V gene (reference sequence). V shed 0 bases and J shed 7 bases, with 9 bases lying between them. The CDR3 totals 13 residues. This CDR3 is CASSESLPGGYTF. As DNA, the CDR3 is TGCGCCAGCAGTGAGTCGTTACCGGGTGGCTACACCTTC.

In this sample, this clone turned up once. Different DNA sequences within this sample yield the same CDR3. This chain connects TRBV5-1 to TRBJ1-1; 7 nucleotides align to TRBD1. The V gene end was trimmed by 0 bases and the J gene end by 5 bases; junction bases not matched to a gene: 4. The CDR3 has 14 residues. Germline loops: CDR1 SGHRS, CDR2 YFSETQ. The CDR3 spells CASSLGDRGTEAFF. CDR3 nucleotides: TGCGCCAGCAGCTTGGGGGACAGAGGGACTGAAGCTTTCTTT.

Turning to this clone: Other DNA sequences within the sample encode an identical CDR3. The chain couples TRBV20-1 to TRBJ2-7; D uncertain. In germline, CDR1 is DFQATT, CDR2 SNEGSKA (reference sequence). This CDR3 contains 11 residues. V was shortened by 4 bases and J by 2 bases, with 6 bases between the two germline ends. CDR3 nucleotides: TGCAGTGCTAAGAGAGCCTACGAGCAGTACTTC. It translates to CSAKRAYEQYF.

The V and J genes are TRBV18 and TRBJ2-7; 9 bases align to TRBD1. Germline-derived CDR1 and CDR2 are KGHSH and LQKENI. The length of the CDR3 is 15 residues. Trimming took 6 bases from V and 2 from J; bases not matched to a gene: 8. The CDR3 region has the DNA TGTGCCAGCTCGAAGAGAAACAGGGGGCCCTACGAGCAGTACTTC. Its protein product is CASSKRNRGPYEQYF.

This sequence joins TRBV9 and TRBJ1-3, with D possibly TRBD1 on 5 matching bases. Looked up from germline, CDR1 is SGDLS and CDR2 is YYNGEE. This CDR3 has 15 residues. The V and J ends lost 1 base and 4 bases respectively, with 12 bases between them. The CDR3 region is CASSVNIGVGNTIYF. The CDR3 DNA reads TGTGCCAGCAGCGTAAACATAGGGGTCGGAAACACCATATATTTT.

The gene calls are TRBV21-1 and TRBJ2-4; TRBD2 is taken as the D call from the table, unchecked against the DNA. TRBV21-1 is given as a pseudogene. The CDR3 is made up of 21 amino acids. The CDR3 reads CASSKGIITSGVNNLRNIQYF. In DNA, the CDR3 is TGTGCCAGCAGCAAAGGAATCATTACTAGCGGAGTCAATAATTTGAGGAACATTCAGTACTTC.

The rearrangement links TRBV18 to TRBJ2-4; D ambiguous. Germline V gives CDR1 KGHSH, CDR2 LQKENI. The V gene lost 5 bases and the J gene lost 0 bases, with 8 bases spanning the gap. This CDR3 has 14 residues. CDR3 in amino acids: CASSSQLAKNIQYF. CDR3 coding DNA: TGTGCCAGCTCATCACAACTAGCCAAAAACATTCAGTACTTC.

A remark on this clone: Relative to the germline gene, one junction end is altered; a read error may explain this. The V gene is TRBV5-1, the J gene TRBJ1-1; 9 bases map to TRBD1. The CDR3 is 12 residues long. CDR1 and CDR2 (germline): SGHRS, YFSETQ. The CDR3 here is CASSPDRGNPGF. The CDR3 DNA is TGCGCCAGCAGCCCGGACAGGGGCAACCCCGGCTTT.

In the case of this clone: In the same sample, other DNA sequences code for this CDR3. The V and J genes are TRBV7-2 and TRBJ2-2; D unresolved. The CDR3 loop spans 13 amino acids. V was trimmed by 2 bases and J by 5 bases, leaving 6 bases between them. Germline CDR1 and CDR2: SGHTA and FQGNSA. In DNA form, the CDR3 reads TGTGCCAGCAGCTTAAGCCGGACCGGGGAGCTGTTTTTT. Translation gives CASSLSRTGELFF. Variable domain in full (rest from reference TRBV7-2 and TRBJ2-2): GAGVSQSPSNKVTEKGKDVELRCDPISGHTALYWYRQSLGQGLEFLIYFQGNSAPDKSGLPSDRFSAERTGGSVSTLTIQRTQQEDSAVYLCASSLSRTGELFFGEGSRLTVL.

In DNA form, the CDR3 reads TGTGCCAGCAGCCTGACAGCCATCTCCACTGAAGCTTTCTTT. This sequence encodes CASSLTAISTEAFF. The V and J genes are TRBV7-3 and TRBJ1-1, with D possibly TRBD1 on 5 matching bases. Trimming took off 5 bases at V and 4 bases at J, with 14 bases between the two ends. The CDR3 extends over 14 amino acids. Germline assignment: CDR1 SGHTA and CDR2 FQGTGA.

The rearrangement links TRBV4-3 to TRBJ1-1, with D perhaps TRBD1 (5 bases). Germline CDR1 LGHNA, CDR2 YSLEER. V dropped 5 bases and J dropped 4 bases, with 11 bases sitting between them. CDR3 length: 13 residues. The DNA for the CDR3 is TGCGCCAGCAGCAGGGGTGGGGGCACTGAAGCTTTCTTT. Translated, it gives CASSRGGGTEAFF.

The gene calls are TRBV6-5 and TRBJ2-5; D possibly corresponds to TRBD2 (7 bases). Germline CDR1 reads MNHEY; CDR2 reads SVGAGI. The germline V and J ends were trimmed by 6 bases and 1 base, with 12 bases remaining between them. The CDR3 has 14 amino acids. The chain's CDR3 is CASSWGGPQETQYF. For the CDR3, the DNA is TGTGCCAGCAGCTGGGGGGGCCCCCAAGAGACCCAGTACTTC.

CDR3 residues: CASSLAGGSREAGELFF. The DNA for the CDR3 is TGTGCCAGCAGCTTGGCGGGAGGTAGCCGGGAAGCCGGGGAGCTGTTTTTT. V is TRBV5-4 and J is TRBJ2-2, with 7 bases that match TRBD2. CDR3 size: 17 residues. V gave up 0 bases and J gave up 6 bases; unmatched junction bases: 11. Per germline, CDR1 SGHNT and CDR2 YYREEE (reference sequence).

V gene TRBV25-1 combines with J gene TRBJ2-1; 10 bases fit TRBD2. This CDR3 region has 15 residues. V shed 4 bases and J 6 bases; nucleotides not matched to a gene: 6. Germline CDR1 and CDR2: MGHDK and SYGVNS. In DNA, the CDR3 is TGTGCCAGCAGTGCGTCTAGCGGGAGCCTCAATGAGCAGTTCTTC. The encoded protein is CASSASSGSLNEQFF. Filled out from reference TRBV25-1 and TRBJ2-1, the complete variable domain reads EADIYQTPRYLVIGTGKKITLECSQTMGHDKMYWYQQDPGMELHLIHYSYGVNSTEKGDLSSESTVSRIRTEHFPLTLESARPSHTSQYLCASSASSGSLNEQFFGPGTRLTVL.

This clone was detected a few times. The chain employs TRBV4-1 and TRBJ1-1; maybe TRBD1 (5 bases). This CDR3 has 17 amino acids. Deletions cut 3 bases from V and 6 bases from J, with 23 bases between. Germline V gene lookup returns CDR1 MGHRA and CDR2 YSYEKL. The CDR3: CASSQYYRDGGRAEAFF. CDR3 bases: TGCGCCAGCAGCCAGTACTACCGGGACGGAGGAAGAGCTGAAGCTTTCTTT.

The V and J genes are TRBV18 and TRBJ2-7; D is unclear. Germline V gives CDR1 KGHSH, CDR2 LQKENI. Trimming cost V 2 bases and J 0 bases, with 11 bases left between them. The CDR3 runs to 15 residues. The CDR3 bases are TGTGCCAGCTCACCAATCGGTGGGATCTCCTACGAGCAGTACTTC. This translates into CASSPIGGISYEQYF.

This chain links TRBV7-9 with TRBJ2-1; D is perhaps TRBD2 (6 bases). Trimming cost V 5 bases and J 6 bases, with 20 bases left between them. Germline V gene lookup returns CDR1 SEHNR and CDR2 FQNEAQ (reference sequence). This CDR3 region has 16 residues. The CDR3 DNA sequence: TGTGCCAGCAGCCTCATGGGGACTCCCCAAACCAATGAGCAGTTCTTC. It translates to CASSLMGTPQTNEQFF.

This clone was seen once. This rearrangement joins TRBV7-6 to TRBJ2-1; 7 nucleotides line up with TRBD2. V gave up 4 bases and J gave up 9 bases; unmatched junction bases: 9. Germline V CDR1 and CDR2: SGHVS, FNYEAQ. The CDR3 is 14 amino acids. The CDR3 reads CASSSPGTITEQFF. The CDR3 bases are TGTGCCAGCAGCTCCCCCGGGACTATCACTGAGCAGTTCTTC.

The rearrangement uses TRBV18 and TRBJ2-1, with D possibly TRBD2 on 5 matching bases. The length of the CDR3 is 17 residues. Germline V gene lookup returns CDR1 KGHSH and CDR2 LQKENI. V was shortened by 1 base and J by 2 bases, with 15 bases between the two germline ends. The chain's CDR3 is CASSPRMALATYNEQFF. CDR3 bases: TGTGCCAGCTCACCACGGATGGCGTTAGCGACCTACAATGAGCAGTTCTTC.

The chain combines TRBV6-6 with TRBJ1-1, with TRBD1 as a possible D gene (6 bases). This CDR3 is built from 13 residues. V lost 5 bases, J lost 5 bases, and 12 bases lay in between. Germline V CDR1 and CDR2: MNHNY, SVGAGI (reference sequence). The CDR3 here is CASSQNRETEAFF. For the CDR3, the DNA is TGTGCCAGCAGTCAGAACAGGGAAACTGAAGCTTTCTTT.